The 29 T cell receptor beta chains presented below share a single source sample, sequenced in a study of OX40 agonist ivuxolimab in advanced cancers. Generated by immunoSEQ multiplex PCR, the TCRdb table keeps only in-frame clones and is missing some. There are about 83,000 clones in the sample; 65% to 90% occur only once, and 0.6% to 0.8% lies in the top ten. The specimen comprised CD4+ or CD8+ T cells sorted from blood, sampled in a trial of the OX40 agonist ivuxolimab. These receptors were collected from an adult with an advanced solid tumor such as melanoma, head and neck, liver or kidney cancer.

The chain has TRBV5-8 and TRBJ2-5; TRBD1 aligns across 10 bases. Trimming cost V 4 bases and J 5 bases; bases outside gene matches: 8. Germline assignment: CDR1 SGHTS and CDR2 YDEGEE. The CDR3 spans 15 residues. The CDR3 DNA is TGTGCCAGCAGCGCGGGGACAGGGGCTGGGGAGACCCAGTACTTC. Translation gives CASSAGTGAGETQYF.

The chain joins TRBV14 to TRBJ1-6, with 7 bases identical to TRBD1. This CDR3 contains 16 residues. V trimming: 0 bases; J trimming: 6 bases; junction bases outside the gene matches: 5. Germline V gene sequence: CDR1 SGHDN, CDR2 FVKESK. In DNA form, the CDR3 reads TGTGCCAGCAGCCAAGATGGTAGGGGGCGTAATTCACCCCTCCACTTT. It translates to CASSQDGRGRNSPLHF.

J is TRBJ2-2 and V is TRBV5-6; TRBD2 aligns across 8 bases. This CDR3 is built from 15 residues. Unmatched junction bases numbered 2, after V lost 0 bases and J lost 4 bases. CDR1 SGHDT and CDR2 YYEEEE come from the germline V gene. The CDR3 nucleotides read TGTGCCAGCAGCTTGGGCAGCGGGGGCACCGGGGAGCTGTTTTTT. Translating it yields CASSLGSGGTGELFF.

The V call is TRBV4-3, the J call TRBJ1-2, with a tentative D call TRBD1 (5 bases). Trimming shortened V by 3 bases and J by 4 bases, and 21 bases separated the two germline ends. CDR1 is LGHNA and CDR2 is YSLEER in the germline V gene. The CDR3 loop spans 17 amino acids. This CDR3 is CASSQDTSATASYGYTF. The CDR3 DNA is TGCGCCAGCAGCCAGGATACCTCGGCGACAGCCTCCTATGGCTACACCTTC.

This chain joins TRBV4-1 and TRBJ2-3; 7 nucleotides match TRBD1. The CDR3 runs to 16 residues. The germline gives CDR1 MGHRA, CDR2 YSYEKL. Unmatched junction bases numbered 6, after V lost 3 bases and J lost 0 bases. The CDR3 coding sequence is TGCGCCAGCAGCCAGCCGACAGGGCCTAGCACAGATACGCAGTATTTT. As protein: CASSQPTGPSTDTQYF.

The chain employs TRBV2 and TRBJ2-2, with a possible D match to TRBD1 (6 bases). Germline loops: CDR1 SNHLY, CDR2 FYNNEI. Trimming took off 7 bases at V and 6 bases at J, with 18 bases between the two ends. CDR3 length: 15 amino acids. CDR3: CASNPWQGYAGELFF. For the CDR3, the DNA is TGTGCCAGCAACCCTTGGCAGGGGTATGCCGGGGAGCTGTTTTTT. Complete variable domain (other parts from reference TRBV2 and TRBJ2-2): EPEVTQTPSHQVTQMGQEVILRCVPISNHLYFYWYRQILGQKVEFLVSFYNNEISEKSEIFDDQFSVERPDGSNFTLKIRSTKLEDSAMYFCASNPWQGYAGELFFGEGSRLTVL.

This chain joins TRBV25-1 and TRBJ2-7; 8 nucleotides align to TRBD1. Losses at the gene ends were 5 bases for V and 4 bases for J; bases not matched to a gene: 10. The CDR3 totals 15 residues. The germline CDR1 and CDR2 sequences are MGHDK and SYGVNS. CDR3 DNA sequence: TGTGCCAGCAGTAAGCGACAGGGGTCCAAATACGAGCAGTACTTC. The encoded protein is CASSKRQGSKYEQYF.

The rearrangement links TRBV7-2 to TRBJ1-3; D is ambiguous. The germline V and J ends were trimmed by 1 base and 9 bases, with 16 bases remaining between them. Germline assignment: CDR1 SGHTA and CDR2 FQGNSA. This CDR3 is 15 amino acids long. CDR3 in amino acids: CASSLEVALGATIYF. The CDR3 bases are TGTGCCAGCAGCTTAGAGGTAGCCCTCGGAGCCACCATATATTTT.

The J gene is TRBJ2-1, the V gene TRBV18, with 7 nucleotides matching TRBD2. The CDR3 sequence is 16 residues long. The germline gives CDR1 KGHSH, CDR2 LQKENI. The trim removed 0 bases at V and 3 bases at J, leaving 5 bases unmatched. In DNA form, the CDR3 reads TGTGCCAGCTCACCACCGGGGCGGGGGAACTACAATGAGCAGTTCTTC. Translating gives CASSPPGRGNYNEQFF.

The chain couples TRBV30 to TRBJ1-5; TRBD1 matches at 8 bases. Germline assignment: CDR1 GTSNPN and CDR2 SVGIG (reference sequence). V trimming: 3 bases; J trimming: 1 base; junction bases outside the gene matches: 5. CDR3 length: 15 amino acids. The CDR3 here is CAWSQTGDSNQPQHF. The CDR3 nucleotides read TGTGCCTGGAGCCAGACAGGGGACAGCAATCAGCCCCAGCATTTT.

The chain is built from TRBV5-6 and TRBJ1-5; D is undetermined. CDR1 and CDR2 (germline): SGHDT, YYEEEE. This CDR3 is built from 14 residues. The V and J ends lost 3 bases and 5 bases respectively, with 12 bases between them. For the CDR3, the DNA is TGTGCCAGCAGCTCGGTTCAGAGGGATCAGCCCCAGCATTTT. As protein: CASSSVQRDQPQHF. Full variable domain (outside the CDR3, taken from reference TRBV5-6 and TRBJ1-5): DAGVTQSPTHLIKTRGQQVTLRCSPKSGHDTVSWYQQALGQGPQFIFQYYEEEERQRGNFPDRFSGHQFPNYSSELNVNALLLGDSALYLCASSSVQRDQPQHFGDGTRLSIL.

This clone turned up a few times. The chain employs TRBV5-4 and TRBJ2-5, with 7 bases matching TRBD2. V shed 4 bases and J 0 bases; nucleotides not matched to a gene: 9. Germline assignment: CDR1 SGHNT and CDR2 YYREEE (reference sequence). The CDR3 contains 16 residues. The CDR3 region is CASSPWRGIYQETQYF. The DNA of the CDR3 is TGTGCCAGCAGCCCTTGGCGGGGGATCTACCAAGAGACCCAGTACTTC.

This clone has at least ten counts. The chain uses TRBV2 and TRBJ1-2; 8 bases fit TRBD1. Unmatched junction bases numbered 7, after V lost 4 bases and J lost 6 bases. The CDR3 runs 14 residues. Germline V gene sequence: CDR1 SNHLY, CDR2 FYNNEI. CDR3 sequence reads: CASSVFPTGDGYTF. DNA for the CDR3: TGTGCCAGCAGTGTTTTCCCGACAGGGGATGGCTACACCTTC.

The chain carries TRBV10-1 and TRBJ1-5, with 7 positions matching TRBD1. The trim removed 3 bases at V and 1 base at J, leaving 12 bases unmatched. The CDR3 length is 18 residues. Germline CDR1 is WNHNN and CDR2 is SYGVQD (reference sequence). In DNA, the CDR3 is TGCGCCAGCAGTGAAACACAGGGGAAGATGGGGAGCAATCAGCCCCAGCATTTT. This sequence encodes CASSETQGKMGSNQPQHF.

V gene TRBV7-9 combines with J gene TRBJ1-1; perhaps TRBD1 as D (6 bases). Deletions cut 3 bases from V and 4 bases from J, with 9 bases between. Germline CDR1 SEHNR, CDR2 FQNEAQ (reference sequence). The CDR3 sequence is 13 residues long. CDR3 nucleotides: TGTGCCAGCAGCTTCGTGGACAGCACTGAAGCTTTCTTT. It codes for CASSFVDSTEAFF.

CDR3: CASSLGQGGHEQYF. The CDR3 coding sequence is TGTGCCAGCAGTTTAGGACAGGGGGGCCACGAGCAGTACTTC. The chain carries TRBV6-1 and TRBJ2-7; 10 nucleotides match TRBD1. The CDR3 is made up of 14 amino acids. Trimming took 5 bases from V and 5 from J; bases not matched to a gene: 6. Per the germline V gene, CDR1 is MNHNS and CDR2 is SASEGT.

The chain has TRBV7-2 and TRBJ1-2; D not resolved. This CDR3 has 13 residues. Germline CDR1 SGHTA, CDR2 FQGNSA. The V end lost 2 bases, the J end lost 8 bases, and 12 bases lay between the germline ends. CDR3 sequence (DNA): TGTGCCAGCAGCTTACCTCGAGTGCGCGGCTACACCTTC. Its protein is CASSLPRVRGYTF.

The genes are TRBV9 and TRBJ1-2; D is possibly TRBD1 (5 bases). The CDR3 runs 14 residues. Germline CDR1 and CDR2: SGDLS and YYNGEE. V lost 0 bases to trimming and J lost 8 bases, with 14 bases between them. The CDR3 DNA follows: TGTGCCAGCAGCGTAGATACGTCGGGGGTCGGCTACACCTTC. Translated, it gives CASSVDTSGVGYTF. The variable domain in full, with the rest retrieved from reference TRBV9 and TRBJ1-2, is DSGVTQTPKHLITATGQRVTLRCSPRSGDLSVYWYQQSLDQGLQFLIQYYNGEERAKGNILERFSAQQFPDLHSELNLSSLELGDSALYFCASSVDTSGVGYTFGSGTRLTVV.

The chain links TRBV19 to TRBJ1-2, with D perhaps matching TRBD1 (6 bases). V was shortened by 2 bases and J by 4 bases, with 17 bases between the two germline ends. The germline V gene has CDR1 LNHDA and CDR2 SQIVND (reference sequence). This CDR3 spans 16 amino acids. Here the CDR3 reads CASSITADQGSYGYTF. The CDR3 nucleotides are TGTGCCAGTAGTATAACCGCCGACCAGGGGAGCTATGGCTACACCTTC.

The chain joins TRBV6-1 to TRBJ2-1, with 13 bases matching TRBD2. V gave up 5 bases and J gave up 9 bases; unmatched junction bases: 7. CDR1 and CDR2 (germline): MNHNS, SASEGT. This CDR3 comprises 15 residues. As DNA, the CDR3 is TGTGCCAGCAGTCCACTAGCGGGGGGGCCTACTGAGCAGTTCTTC. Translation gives CASSPLAGGPTEQFF.

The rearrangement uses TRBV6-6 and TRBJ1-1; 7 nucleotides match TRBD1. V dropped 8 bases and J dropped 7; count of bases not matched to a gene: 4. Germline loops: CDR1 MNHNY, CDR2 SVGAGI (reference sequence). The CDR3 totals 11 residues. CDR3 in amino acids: CASGRQGEAFF. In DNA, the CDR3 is TGTGCCAGCGGCAGACAGGGTGAAGCTTTCTTT.

The CDR3 sequence is CASGAGDRRETQYF. Written as DNA, the CDR3 is TGCGCCAGCGGTGCGGGCGACAGGCGGGAGACCCAGTACTTC. The V call is TRBV10-2, the J call TRBJ2-5, with a possible D match to TRBD1 (6 bases). The germline V gene has CDR1 WSHSY and CDR2 SAAADI. V lost 8 bases and J lost 5, with 18 bases in between. This CDR3 has 14 residues.

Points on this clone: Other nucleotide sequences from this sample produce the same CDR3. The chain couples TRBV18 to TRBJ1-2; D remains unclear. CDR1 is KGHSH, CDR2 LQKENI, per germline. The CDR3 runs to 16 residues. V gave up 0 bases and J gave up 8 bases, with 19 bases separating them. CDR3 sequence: CASSPPNSLLSEGYTF. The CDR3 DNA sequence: TGTGCCAGCTCACCACCTAACTCCCTACTATCAGAGGGCTACACCTTC. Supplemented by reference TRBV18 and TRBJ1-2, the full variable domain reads NAGVMQNPRHLVRRRGQEARLRCSPMKGHSHVYWYRQLPEEGLKFMVYLQKENIIDESGMPKERFSAEFPKEGPSILRIQQVVRGDSAAYFCASSPPNSLLSEGYTFGSGTRLTVV.

The DNA for the CDR3 is TGTGCCAGCCAGGGGGGCCCCGGGAGCACTGAAGCTTTCTTT. Translation: CASQGGPGSTEAFF. This chain uses TRBV5-4 with TRBJ1-1, with 7 bases that match TRBD1. Germline V gene data show CDR1 as SGHNT and CDR2 as YYREEE (reference sequence). The J segment lost 4 bases and the V segment lost 7 bases, leaving 10 bases of the junction unmatched. The CDR3 contains 14 residues.

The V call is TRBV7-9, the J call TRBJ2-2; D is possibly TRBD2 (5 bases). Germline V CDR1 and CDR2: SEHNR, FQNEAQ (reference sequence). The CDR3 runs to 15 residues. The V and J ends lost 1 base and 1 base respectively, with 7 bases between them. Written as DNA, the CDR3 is TGTGCCAGCAGCTTAGGGGGAGTGAACACCGGGGAGCTGTTTTTT. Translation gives CASSLGGVNTGELFF. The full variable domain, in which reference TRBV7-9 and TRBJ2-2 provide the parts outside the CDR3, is DTGVSQNPRHKITKRGQNVTFRCDPISEHNRLYWYRQTLGQGPEFLTYFQNEAQLEKSRLLSDRFSAERPKGSFSTLEIQRTEQGDSAMYLCASSLGGVNTGELFFGEGSRLTVL.

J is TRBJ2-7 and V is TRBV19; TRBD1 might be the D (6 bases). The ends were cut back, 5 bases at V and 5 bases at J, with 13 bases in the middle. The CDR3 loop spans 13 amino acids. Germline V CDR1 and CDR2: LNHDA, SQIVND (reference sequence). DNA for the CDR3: TGTGCCAGTAGTCGACAGGTAGATGACGAGCAGTACTTC. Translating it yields CASSRQVDDEQYF.

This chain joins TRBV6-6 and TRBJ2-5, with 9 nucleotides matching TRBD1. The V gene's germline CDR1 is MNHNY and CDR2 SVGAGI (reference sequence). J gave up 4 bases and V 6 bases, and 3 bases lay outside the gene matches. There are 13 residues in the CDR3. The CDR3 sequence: CASSLQGAETQYF. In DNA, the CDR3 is TGTGCCAGCAGCCTACAGGGGGCAGAGACCCAGTACTTC.

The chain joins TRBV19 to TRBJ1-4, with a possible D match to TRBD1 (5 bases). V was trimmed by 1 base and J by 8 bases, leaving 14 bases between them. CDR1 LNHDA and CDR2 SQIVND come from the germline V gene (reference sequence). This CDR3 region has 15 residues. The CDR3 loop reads CASSIGGESNEKLFF. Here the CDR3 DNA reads TGTGCCAGTAGTATAGGAGGGGAGTCAAACGAAAAACTGTTTTTT.

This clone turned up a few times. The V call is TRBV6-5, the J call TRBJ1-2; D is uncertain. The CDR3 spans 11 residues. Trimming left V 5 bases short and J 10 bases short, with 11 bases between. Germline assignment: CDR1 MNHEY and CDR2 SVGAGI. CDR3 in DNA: TGTGCCAGCAGTGAAGGACCTGTCTACACCTTC. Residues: CASSEGPVYTF.